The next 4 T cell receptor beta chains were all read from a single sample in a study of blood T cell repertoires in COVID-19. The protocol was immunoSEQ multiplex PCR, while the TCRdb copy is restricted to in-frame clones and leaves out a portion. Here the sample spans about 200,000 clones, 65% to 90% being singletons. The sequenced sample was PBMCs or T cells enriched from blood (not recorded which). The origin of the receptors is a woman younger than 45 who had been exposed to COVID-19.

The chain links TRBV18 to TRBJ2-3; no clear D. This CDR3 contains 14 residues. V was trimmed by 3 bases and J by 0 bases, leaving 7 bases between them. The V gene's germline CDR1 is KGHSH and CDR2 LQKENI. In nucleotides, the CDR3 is TGTGCCAGCTCACCCGACACCAGCACAGATACGCAGTATTTT. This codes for CASSPDTSTDTQYF.

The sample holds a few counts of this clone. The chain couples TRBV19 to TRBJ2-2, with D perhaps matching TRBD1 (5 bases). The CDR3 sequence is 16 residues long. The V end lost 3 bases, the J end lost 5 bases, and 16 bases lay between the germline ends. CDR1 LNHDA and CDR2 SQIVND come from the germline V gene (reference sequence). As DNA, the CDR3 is TGTGCCAGTAGTATTGGGTCGGGCAGGGCAACCGGGGAGCTGTTTTTT. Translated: CASSIGSGRATGELFF.

The CDR3 sequence is CASGGQRNTEAFF. CDR3 bases: TGTGCCAGCGGGGGACAGAGGAACACTGAAGCTTTCTTT. This rearrangement joins TRBV2 to TRBJ1-1; TRBD1 matches 7 bases. This CDR3 region has 13 residues. The V gene's germline CDR1 is SNHLY and CDR2 FYNNEI. V lost 8 bases and J lost 1; bases outside the gene matches: 4.

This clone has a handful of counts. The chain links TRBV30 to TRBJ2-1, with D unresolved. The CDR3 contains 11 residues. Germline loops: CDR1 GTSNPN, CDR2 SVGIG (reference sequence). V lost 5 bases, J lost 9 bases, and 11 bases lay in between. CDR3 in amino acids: CAWDTSGEQFF. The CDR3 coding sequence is TGTGCCTGGGATACGAGTGGTGAGCAGTTCTTC.